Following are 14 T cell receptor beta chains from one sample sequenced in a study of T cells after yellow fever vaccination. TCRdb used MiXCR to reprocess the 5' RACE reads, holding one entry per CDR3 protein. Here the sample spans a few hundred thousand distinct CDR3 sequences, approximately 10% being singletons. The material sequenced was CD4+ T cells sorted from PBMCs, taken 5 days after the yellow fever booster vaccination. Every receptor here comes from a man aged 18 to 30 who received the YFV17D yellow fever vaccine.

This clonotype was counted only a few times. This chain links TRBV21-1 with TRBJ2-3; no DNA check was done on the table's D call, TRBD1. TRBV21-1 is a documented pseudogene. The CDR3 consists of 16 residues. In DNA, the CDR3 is TGTGCCAGCAGCCCGGGGCATAAGCCTAGCACAGATACGCAGTATTTT. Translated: CASSPGHKPSTDTQYF.

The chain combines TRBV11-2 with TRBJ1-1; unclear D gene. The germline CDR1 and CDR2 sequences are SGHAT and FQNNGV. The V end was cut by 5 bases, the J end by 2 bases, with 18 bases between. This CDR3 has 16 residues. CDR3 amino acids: CASSPFFGRTNTEAFF. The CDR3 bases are TGTGCCAGCAGCCCCTTCTTTGGTCGCACAAACACTGAAGCTTTCTTT.

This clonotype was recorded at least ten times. CDR3 nucleotides: TGTGCCAGCACCCTCCTGGGGGCGGGGGGGCAGTTCTTC. Translation: CASTLLGAGGQFF. The J gene is TRBJ2-1, the V gene TRBV12-3 or TRBV12-4; 8 bases align to TRBD2. V dropped 7 bases and J dropped 12; count of bases not matched to a gene: 11. CDR3 length: 13 amino acids.

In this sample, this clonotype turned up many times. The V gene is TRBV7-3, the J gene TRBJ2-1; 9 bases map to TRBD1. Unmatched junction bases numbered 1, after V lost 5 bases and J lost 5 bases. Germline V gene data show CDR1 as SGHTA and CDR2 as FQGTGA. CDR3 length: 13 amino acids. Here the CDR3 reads CASSRTGDNEQFF. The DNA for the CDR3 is TGTGCCAGCAGCCGGACAGGGGACAATGAGCAGTTCTTC.

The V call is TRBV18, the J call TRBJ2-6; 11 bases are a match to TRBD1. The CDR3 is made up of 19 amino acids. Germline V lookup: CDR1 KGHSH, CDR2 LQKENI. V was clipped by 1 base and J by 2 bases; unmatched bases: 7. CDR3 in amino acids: CASSPRTGTGGTGANVLTF. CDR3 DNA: TGTGCCAGCTCACCACGGACAGGGACAGGGGGTACTGGGGCCAACGTCCTGACTTTC. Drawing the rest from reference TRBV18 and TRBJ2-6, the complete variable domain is NAGVMQNPRHLVRRRGQEARLRCSPMKGHSHVYWYRQLPEEGLKFMVYLQKENIIDESGMPKERFSAEFPKEGPSILRIQQVVRGDSAAYFCASSPRTGTGGTGANVLTFGAGSRLTVL.

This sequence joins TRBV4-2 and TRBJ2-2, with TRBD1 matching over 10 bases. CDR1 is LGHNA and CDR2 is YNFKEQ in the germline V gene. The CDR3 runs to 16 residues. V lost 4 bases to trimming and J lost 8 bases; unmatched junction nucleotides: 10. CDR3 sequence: CASSLSGQGTSGELFF. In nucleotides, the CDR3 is TGTGCCAGCAGCCTTTCGGGACAGGGGACGTCGGGGGAGCTGTTTTTT.

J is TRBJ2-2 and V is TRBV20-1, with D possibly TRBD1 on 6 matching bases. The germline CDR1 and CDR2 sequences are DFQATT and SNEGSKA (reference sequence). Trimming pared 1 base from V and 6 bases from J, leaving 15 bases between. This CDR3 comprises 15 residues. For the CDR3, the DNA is TGCAGTGCTAGAGCGGGACACACCCCCGCCGGGGAGCTGTTTTTT. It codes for CSARAGHTPAGELFF.

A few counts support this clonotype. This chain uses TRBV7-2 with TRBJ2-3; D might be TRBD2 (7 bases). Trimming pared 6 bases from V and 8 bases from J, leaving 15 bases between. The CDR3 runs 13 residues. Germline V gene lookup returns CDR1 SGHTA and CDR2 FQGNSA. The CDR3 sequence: CASRVGGGPTQYF. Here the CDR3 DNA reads TGTGCCAGCAGGGTAGGGGGGGGGCCTACGCAGTATTTT.

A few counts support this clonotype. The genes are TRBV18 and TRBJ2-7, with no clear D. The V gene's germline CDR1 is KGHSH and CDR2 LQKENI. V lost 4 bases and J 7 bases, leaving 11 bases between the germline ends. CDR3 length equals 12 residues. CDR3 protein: CASSLAEREQYF. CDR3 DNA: TGTGCCAGCTCACTCGCGGAGCGTGAGCAGTACTTC.

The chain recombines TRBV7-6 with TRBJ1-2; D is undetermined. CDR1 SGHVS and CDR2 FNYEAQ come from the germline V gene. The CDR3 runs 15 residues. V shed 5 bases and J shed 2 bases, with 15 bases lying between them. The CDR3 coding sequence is TGTGCCAGCAGCGCTGGCCCGGATCGCAACTATGGCTACACCTTC. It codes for CASSAGPDRNYGYTF.

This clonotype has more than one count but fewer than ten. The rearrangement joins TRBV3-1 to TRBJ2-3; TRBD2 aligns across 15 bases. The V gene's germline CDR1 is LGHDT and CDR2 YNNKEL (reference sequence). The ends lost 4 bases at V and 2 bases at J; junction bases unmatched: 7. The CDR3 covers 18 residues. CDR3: CASSRGLAGGFLTDTQYF. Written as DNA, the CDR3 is TGTGCCAGCAGCCGGGGACTAGCGGGGGGCTTTCTCACAGATACGCAGTATTTT.

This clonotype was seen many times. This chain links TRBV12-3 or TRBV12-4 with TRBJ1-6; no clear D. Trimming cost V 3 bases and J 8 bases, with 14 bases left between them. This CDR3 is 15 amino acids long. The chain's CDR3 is CASSFISGPDSPLHF. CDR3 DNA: TGTGCCAGCAGTTTTATCTCCGGGCCTGATTCACCCCTCCACTTT.

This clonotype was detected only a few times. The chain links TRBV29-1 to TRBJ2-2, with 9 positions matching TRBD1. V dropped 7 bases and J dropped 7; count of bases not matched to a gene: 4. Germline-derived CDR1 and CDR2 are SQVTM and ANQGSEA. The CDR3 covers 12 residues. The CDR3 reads CSAGQGNGELFF. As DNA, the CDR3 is TGCAGCGCAGGACAGGGGAACGGGGAGCTGTTTTTT.

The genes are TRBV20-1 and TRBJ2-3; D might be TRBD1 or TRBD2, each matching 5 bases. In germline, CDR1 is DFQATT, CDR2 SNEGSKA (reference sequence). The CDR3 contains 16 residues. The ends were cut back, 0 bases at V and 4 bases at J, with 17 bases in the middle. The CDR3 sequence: CSARDLYRPGPDTQYF. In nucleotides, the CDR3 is TGCAGTGCTAGAGATTTGTACAGACCGGGGCCAGATACGCAGTATTTT.